Presented here are 7 T cell receptor beta chains from one specimen sequenced in a study of blood T cell repertoires in COVID-19. The assay was immunoSEQ multiplex PCR, and TCRdb's table has in-frame clones only and misses some. The sample contains 350,000 or so clones, more than 70% of which appear only once. Sequenced sample: PBMCs or T cells enriched from blood (not recorded which). The receptors here all came from a woman aged 25 to 45 who had been exposed to COVID-19.

The gene calls are TRBV19 and TRBJ1-3; 7 nucleotides agree with TRBD1. Germline CDR1 and CDR2: LNHDA and SQIVND (reference sequence). This CDR3 region has 15 residues. V lost 6 bases and J lost 0; bases outside the gene matches: 5. The CDR3 here is CASRQGFNSGNTIYF. The DNA for the CDR3 is TGTGCCAGTAGACAGGGGTTCAACTCTGGAAACACCATATATTTT.

The V call is TRBV7-9, the J call TRBJ2-7; 8 nucleotides line up with TRBD2. The V gene end was trimmed by 2 bases and the J gene end by 2 bases; junction bases not matched to a gene: 11. This CDR3 region has 17 residues. The germline CDR1 and CDR2 sequences are SEHNR and FQNEAQ (reference sequence). The CDR3 nucleotides are TGTGCCAGCAGCTTAAAGCGGGAGCTTGACGGGGCCTACGAGCAGTACTTC. Its protein product is CASSLKRELDGAYEQYF.

V and J are TRBV6-5 and TRBJ2-1, with 7 nucleotides matching TRBD1. Germline CDR1 is MNHEY and CDR2 is SVGAGI. This CDR3 is built from 15 residues. V lost 7 bases and J lost 7; bases outside the gene matches: 13. CDR3 loop: CASNFKGAVSNEQFF. CDR3 DNA sequence: TGTGCCAGCAATTTCAAGGGGGCGGTTTCGAATGAGCAGTTCTTC.

This chain connects TRBV18 to TRBJ2-7; a possible D gene is TRBD1 (6 bases). This CDR3 comprises 13 residues. Germline V gene sequence: CDR1 KGHSH, CDR2 LQKENI. Trimming shortened V by 2 bases and J by 6 bases, and 11 bases separated the two germline ends. The CDR3 protein is CASSPAAGAEQYF. CDR3 DNA sequence: TGTGCCAGCTCACCAGCGGCAGGGGCCGAGCAGTACTTC.

The CDR3 loop is CASSVQGFGTEAFF. Here the CDR3 DNA reads TGTGCCAGCAGTGTACAGGGTTTCGGCACTGAAGCTTTCTTT. The chain is built from TRBV9 and TRBJ1-1, with a tentative D call TRBD1 (6 bases). Germline loops: CDR1 SGDLS, CDR2 YYNGEE. This CDR3 comprises 14 residues. Trimming removed 5 bases from V and 4 bases from J, with 15 bases in between.

The rearrangement links TRBV3-1 (or the pseudogene TRBV3-2) to TRBJ2-1; 11 nucleotides line up with TRBD2. Germline assignment: CDR1 LGHDT and CDR2 YNNKEL (reference sequence). This CDR3 contains 16 residues. V trimming: 0 bases; J trimming: 8 bases; junction bases outside the gene matches: 6. CDR3 coding DNA: TGTGCCAGCAGCCAAGATAGGCTAGCGGGAGGCCATGAGCAGTTCTTC. It codes for CASSQDRLAGGHEQFF.

This clone was counted only a few times. The chain carries TRBV7-8 and TRBJ1-2; no definite D call. The CDR3 sequence is 12 residues long. Trimming took off 5 bases at V and 10 bases at J, with 14 bases between the two ends. CDR1 and CDR2 from the germline V gene are SGHVS and FQNEAQ. This CDR3 reads CASSPLAGFYTF. DNA of the CDR3: TGTGCCAGCAGCCCTCTCGCGGGGTTCTACACCTTC.